The clone carrying this T cell receptor beta chain was counted a few times. Its matching antigen is unknown. Random hexamers were used to reverse transcribe the RNA input (0.5 to 1 ug). TCRdb passed the immunoSEQ multiplex PCR reads through MiXCR, listing each CDR3 protein once. The sample carries 2,500 or so distinct CDR3 sequences, around 74% recorded once. This record comes from a study of CD8 T cells in Susac syndrome. Study results and limitations: In TEMRA cells and active patients, CD8+ clonal expansion in Susac reached its peak.

Memory subsets were defined by CD27 and CD45RA staining for TEMRA sorting. For both total CD8+ cells and sorted CD8+ TEMRA cells, sequencing was carried out. Definite or probable Susac syndrome was diagnosed using recently defined diagnostic criteria. The clonotype originates from a human donor with Susac syndrome. What was sequenced was CD8+ TEMRA cells from PBMCs. Subset here: FACS-sorted terminally differentiated effector memory CD8+ T cells re-expressing CD45RA (CD8+ TEMRA).

The CDR3 coding sequence is TGCGCCAGCAGCTTGGACGGGGGGACCTCCTCTGGGGCCAACGTCCTGACTTTC. Its protein product is CASSLDGGTSSGANVLTF. The gene calls are TRBV5-1 and TRBJ2-6; 7 bases line up with TRBD2. V trimming: 0 bases; J trimming: 0 bases; junction bases outside the gene matches: 6. Germline lookup yields CDR1 SGHRS and CDR2 YFSETQ. The CDR3 covers 18 residues.